Reported below is one TCR beta chain. This record comes from a study of blood T cell repertoires in COVID-19. Trimming pared 0 bases from V and 2 bases from J, leaving 11 bases between. CDR1 is LGHDT, CDR2 YNNKEL, per germline (reference sequence). There are 15 residues in the CDR3. Clones were read by immunoSEQ multiplex PCR, and TCRdb kept only the in-frame ones, dropping some. The data show roughly 380,000 clones, with about 85% seen just once and 3% to 4% held by the top ten. The J gene is TRBJ2-7, the V gene TRBV3-1 (or the pseudogene TRBV3-2); possibly TRBD2 for D (5 bases). The sequenced sample consisted of peripheral blood. The receptor comes from a woman between 18 and 29 years old with acute or convalescent COVID-19. As DNA, the CDR3 is TGTGCCAGCAGCCAAGAGGACTGGGGAGCCTACGAGCAGTACTTC. Residues: CASSQEDWGAYEQYF.